The text below deals with one T cell receptor beta chain. Its matching antigen is unknown. This specimen belongs to a study of shared clonotypes between healthy human individuals. Broader study findings: Naive CD4 clonotypes overlapped across a handful of donors at roughly 5%.

The sorted-subset replicate PCRs were given about 210 ng DNA, which is 30,000 or so T cell genomes. This table comes from immunoSEQ multiplex PCR, and its TCRdb copy is limited to in-frame clones, with some not included. The sample gives fewer than 3 million clones, 85% to 95% of which show up once; 0.37% is in the top ten. Germline V gene sequence: CDR1 MDHEN, CDR2 SYDVKM. This CDR3 comprises 12 residues. The germline V and J ends were trimmed by 10 bases and 3 bases, with 10 bases remaining between them. The V call is TRBV28, the J call TRBJ2-1; a weak D match, TRBD1 (5 bases). The specimen was naive CD4+ T cells from PBMCs. Subset in this sample: CD45RA+ positively selected. This sequence originates from a man aged 18 to 30 in good health. Some clones in this sample may be carry-over from other donors' samples. DNA of the CDR3: TGTGCCACCTCAGGGTTCTACAATGAGCAGTTCTTC. It is translated as CATSGFYNEQFF.